The 2 T cell receptor beta chains below were found in one sample sequenced in a study of CD8+CD57+ T cells in acquired aplastic anemia. Genomic DNA, serving as template, underwent TCR beta VDJ and CDR3 profiling. TCRdb analysed the reads with MiXCR anew, one entry per CDR3 protein. This table has about 240,000 distinct CDR3 sequences, around 45% appearing once. CD8+CD57+ cell expansion, shown by flow cytometry, had occurred in the patients selected for sequencing. The sample comprised sorted CD4+, CD8+, or CD8+CD57+ T cells (not recorded which) from PBMCs. The origin of the receptors is a human donor with aplastic anemia.

V is TRBV12-3 or TRBV12-4 and J is TRBJ1-1, with 8 bases matching TRBD1. Losses at the gene ends were 6 bases for V and 6 bases for J; bases not matched to a gene: 15. The CDR3 is made up of 16 amino acids. CDR3 DNA sequence: TGTGCCAGCAGAAGCCATAACAGGGGGATTTTAGCTGAAGCTTTCTTT. Translated: CASRSHNRGILAEAFF.

This clonotype was found many times. V and J are TRBV5-5 and TRBJ2-7, with TRBD1 matching 12 bases. The CDR3 sequence is 15 residues long. The germline V gene encodes CDR1 SGHKS and CDR2 YYEKEE (reference sequence). Unmatched junction bases numbered 4, after V lost 4 bases and J lost 2 bases. The CDR3 region has the DNA TGTGCCAGCAGCGCCTGGGACAGGGGGCCCTACGAGCAGTACTTC. Amino acids: CASSAWDRGPYEQYF.